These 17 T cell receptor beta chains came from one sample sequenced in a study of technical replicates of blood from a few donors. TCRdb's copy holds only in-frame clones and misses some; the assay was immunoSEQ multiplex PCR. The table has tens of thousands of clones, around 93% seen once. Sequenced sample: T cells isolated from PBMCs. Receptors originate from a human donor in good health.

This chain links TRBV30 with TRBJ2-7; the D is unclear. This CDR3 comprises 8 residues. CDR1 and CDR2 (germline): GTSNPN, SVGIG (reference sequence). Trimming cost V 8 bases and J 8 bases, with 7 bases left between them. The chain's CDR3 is CALGKQYF. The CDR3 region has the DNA TGTGCCCTTGGCAAGCAGTACTTC.

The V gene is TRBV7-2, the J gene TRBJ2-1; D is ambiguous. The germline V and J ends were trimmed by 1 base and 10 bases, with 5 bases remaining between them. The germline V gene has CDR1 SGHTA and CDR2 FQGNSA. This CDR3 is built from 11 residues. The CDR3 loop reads CASSLVLEQFF. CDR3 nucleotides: TGTGCCAGCAGCTTAGTGTTAGAGCAGTTCTTC.

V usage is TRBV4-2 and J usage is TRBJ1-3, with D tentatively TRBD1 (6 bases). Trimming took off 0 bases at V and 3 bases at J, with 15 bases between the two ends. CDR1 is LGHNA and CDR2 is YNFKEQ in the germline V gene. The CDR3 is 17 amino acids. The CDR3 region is CASSQDSAGAHGNTIYF. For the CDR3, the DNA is TGTGCCAGCAGCCAAGATTCGGCAGGGGCGCATGGAAACACCATATATTTT.

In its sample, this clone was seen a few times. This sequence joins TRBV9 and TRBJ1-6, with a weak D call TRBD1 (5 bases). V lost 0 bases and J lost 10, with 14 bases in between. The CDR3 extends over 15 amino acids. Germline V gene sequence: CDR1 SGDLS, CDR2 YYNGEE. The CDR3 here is CASSVAGGANSPLHF. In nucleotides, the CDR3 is TGTGCCAGCAGCGTAGCCGGGGGAGCCAACTCACCCCTCCACTTT.

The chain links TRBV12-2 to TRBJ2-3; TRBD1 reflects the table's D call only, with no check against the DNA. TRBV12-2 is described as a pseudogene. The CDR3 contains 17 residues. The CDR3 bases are TGTGCAAGTCGCTTAGGGCCGGGACACGAGCTCACAGATACGCAGTATTTT. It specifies CASRLGPGHELTDTQYF.

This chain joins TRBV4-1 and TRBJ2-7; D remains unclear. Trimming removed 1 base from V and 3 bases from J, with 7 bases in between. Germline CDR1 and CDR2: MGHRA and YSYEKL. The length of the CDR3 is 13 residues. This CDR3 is CASSQGVNYEQYF. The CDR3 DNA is TGCGCCAGCAGCCAAGGAGTGAACTACGAGCAGTACTTC.

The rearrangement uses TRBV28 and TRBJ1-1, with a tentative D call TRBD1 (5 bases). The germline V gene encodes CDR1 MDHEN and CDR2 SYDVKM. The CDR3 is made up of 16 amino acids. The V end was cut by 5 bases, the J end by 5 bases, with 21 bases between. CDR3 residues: CASSTRDFRGGTEAFF. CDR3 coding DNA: TGTGCCAGCAGTACACGGGACTTCCGAGGAGGAACTGAAGCTTTCTTT.

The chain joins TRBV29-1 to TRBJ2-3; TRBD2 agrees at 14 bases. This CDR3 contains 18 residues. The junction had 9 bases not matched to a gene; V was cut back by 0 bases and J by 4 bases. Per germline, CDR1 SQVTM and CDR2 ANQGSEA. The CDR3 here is CSVEDLWGTSGSADTQYF. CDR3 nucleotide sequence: TGCAGCGTTGAAGATCTTTGGGGGACTAGCGGGAGCGCAGATACGCAGTATTTT.

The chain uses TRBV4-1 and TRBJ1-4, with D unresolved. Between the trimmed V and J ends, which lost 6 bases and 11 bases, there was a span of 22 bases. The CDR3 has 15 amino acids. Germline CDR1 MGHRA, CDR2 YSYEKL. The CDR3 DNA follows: TGCGCCAGCAGTCAATCTCAGGTCGGACTGGGTAAACTGTTTTTT. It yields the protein CASSQSQVGLGKLFF.

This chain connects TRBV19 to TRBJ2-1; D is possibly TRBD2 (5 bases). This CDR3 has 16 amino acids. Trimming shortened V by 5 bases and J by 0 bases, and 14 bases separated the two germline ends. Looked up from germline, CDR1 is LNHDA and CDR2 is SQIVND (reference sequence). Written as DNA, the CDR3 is TGTGCCAGTAGTCGCGGACTTCTCAGCTCCTACAATGAGCAGTTCTTC. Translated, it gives CASSRGLLSSYNEQFF. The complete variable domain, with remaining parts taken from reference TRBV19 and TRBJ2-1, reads DGGITQSPKYLFRKEGQNVTLSCEQNLNHDAMYWYRQDPGQGLRLIYYSQIVNDFQKGDIAEGYSVSREKKESFPLTVTSAQKNPTAFYLCASSRGLLSSYNEQFFGPGTRLTVL.

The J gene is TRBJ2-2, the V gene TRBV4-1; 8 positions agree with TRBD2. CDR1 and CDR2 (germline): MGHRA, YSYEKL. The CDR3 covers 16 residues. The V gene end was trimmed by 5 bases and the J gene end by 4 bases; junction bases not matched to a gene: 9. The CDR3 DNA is TGCGCCAGCAGCAAAGGGGGAGCGGGGGTCACCGGGGAGCTGTTTTTT. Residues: CASSKGGAGVTGELFF.

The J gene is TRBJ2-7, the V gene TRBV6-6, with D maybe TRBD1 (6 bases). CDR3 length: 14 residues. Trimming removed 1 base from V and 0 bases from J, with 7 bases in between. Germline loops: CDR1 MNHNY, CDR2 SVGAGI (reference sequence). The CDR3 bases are TGTGCCAGCAGTTACTGGGACAACTCCTACGAGCAGTACTTC. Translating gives CASSYWDNSYEQYF.

The CDR3 nucleotides read TGTGCCAGCAGTTTACCGTACCAGGGGAGCACTGAAGCTTTCTTT. The encoded protein is CASSLPYQGSTEAFF. The chain uses TRBV28 and TRBJ1-1, with D possibly TRBD1 on 6 matching bases. The CDR3 consists of 15 residues. CDR1 and CDR2 from the germline V gene are MDHEN and SYDVKM. Trimming took 2 bases from V and 4 from J, leaving 14 bases between them.

The CDR3 DNA sequence: TGCGCCAGCAGCAATGGTGGGAGACCATACGAGCAGTACTTC. Protein product: CASSNGGRPYEQYF. The chain couples TRBV5-1 to TRBJ2-7, with D possibly matching TRBD2 (5 bases). From germline, CDR1 is SGHRS and CDR2 YFSETQ. The CDR3 has 14 residues. V lost 4 bases and J 4 bases, leaving 15 bases between the germline ends.

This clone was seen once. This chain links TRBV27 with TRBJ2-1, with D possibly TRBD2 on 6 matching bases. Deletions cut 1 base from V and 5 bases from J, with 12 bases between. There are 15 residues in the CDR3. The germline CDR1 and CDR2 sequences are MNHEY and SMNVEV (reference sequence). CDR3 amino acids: CASSLFLATDNEQFF. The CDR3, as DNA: TGTGCCAGCAGTTTATTTCTAGCGACCGACAATGAGCAGTTCTTC.

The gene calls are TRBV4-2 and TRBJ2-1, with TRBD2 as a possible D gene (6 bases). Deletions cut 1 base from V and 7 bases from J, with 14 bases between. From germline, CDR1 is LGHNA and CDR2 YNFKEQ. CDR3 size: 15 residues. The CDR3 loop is CASSQGGTGNNEQFF. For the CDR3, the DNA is TGTGCCAGCAGCCAAGGCGGGACTGGCAATAATGAGCAGTTCTTC.

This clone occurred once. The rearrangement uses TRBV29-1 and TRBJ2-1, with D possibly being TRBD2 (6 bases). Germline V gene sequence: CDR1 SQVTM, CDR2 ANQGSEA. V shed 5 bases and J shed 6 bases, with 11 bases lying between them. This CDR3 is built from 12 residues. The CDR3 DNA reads TGCAGCGTTCGACTAGTTCCCAATGAGCAGTTCTTC. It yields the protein CSVRLVPNEQFF.